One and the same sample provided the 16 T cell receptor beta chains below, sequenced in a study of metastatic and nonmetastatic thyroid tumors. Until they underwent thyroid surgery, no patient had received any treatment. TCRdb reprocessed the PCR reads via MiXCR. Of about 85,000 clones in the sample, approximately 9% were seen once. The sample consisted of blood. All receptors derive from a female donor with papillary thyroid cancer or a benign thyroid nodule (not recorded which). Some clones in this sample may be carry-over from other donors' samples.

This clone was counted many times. The CDR3 sequence is CASSLDASPSYEQYF. DNA of the CDR3: TGTGCCAGCAGTCTCGACGCTTCACCCTCCTACGAGCAGTACTTC. The chain recombines TRBV6-1 with TRBJ2-7; D gene ambiguous. Germline lookup yields CDR1 MNHNS and CDR2 SASEGT. The CDR3 loop spans 15 amino acids. V was clipped by 5 bases and J by 0 bases, with 14 bases between them.

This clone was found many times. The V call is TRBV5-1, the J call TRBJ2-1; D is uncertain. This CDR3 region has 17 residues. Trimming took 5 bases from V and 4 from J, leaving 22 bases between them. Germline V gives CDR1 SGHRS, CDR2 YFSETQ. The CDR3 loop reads CASRGYLGKPIYNEQFF. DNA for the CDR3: TGCGCCAGCAGGGGATATCTTGGAAAACCTATATACAATGAGCAGTTCTTC. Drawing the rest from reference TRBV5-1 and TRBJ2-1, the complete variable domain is KAGVTQTPRYLIKTRGQQVTLSCSPISGHRSVSWYQQTPGQGLQFLFEYFSETQRNKGNFPGRFSGRQFSNSRSEMNVSTLELGDSALYLCASRGYLGKPIYNEQFFGPGTRLTVL.

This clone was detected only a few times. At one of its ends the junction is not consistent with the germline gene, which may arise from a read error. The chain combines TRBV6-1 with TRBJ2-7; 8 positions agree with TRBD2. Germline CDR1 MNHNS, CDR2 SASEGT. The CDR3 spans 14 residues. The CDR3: CASSTSGGAYQQYF. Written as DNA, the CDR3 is TGTGCCAGCAGTACTAGCGGTGGGGCCTACCAGCAGTACTTC.

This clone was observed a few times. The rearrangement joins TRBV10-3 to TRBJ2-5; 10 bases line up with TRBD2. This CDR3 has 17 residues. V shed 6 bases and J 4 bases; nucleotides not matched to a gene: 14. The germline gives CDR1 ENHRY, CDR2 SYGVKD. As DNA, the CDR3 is TGTGCCATCAGACAAAGCGGGGGGGCCAATCGGGGAGAGACCCAGTACTTC. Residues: CAIRQSGGANRGETQYF.

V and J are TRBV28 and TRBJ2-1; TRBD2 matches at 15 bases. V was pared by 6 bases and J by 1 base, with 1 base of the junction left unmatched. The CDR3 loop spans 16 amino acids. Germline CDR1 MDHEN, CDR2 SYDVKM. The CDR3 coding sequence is TGTGCCAGCAGCGGACTAGCGGGGGGGTCCTACAATGAGCAGTTCTTC. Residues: CASSGLAGGSYNEQFF. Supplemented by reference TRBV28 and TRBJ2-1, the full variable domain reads DVKVTQSSRYLVKRTGEKVFLECVQDMDHENMFWYRQDPGLGLRLIYFSYDVKMKEKGDIPEGYSVSREKKERFSLILESASTNQTSMYLCASSGLAGGSYNEQFFGPGTRLTVL.

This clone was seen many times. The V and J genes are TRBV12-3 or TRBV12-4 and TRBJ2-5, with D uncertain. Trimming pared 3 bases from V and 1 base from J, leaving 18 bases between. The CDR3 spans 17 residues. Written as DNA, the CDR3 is TGTGCCAGCAGTTTTTCAGGCCCTAGTATGAGCCAAGAGACCCAGTACTTC. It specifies CASSFSGPSMSQETQYF.

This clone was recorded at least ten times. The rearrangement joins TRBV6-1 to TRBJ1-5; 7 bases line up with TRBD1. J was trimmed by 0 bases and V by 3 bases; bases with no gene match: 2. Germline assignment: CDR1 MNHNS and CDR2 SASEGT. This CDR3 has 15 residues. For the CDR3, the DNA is TGTGCCAGCAGTGACCAGGGGGATAGCAATCAGCCCCAGCATTTT. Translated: CASSDQGDSNQPQHF.

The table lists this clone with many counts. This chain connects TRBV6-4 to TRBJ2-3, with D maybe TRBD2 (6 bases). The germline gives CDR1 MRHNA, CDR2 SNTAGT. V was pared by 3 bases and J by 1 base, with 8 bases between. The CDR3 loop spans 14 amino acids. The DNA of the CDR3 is TGTGCCAGCAGTGATGGCGGGGGCACAGATACGCAGTATTTT. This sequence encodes CASSDGGGTDTQYF.

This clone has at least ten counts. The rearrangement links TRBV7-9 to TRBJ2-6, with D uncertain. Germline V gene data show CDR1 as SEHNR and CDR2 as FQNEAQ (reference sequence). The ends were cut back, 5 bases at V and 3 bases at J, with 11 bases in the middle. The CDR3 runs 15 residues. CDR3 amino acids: CASSAPGSGANVLTF. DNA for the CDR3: TGTGCCAGCAGCGCACCGGGTAGTGGGGCCAACGTCCTGACTTTC.

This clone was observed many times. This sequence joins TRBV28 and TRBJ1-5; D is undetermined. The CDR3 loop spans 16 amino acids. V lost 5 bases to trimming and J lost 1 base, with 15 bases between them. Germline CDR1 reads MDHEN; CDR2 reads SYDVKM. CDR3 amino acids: CASSPQSFRSNQPQHF. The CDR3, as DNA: TGTGCCAGCAGTCCGCAATCTTTTCGGAGCAATCAGCCCCAGCATTTT.

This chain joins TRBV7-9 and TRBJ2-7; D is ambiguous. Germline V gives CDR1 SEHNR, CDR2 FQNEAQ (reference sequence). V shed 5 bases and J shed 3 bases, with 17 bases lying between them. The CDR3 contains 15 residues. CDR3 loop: CASSPHMTLGYEQYF. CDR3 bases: TGTGCCAGCAGCCCCCATATGACGCTAGGCTACGAGCAGTACTTC.

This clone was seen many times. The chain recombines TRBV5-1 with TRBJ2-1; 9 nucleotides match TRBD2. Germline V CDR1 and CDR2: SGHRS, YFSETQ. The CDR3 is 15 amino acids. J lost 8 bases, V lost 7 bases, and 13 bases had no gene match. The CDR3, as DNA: TGCGCCAGCGGCCCCCCGGGACTAGCAATAGATGAGCAGTTCTTC. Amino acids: CASGPPGLAIDEQFF.

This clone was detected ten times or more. CDR3: CASSPGGSYQETQYF. DNA of the CDR3: TGTGCCAGCAGTCCCGGCGGGTCGTACCAAGAGACCCAGTACTTC. The chain couples TRBV28 to TRBJ2-5; tentatively, D is TRBD2 (5 bases). V was clipped by 5 bases and J by 0 bases, with 13 bases between them. The CDR3 is 15 amino acids. Germline values: CDR1 MDHEN, CDR2 SYDVKM.

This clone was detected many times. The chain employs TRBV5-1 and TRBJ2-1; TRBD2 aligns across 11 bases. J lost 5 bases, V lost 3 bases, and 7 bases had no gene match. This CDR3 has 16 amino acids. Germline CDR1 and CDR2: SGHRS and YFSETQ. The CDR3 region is CASSWTLAGGNNEQFF. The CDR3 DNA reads TGCGCCAGCAGCTGGACCCTAGCGGGGGGAAACAATGAGCAGTTCTTC.

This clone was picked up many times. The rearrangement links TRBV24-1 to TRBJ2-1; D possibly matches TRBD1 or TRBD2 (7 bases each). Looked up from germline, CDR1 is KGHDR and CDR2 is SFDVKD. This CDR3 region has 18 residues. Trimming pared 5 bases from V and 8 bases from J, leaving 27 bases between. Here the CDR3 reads CATSAPGRGGPFGDEQFF. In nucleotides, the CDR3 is TGTGCCACCAGTGCACCAGGCAGGGGGGGCCCTTTCGGGGATGAGCAGTTCTTC.

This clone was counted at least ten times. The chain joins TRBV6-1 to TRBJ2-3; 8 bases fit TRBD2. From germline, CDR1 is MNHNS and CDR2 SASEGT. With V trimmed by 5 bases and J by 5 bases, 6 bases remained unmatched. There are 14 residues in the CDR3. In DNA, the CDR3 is TGTGCCAGCAGTCCCGGGGGGGCCGGAGATACGCAGTATTTT. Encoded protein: CASSPGGAGDTQYF.